Following are 29 T cell receptor beta chains from one sample sequenced in a study of beta chain features in type 1 diabetes. The authors reverse transcribed all of the isolated RNA, so sequencing captured expressed TCRB transcripts. Profiling relied on immunoSEQ multiplex PCR, and the TCRdb table lists in-frame clones only, not all of them. The sample has 900,000 or so clones, 17% seen once. The sequenced sample consisted of naive CD4+ T cells from blood. These receptors were taken from a woman aged 18-35 years in good health.

The chain is built from TRBV18 and TRBJ2-2; D is uncertain. The germline gives CDR1 KGHSH, CDR2 LQKENI. The length of the CDR3 is 15 residues. The V end lost 3 bases, the J end lost 3 bases, and 11 bases lay between the germline ends. The CDR3 coding sequence is TGTGCCAGCTCACCTCCGGACGGATACACCGGGGAGCTGTTTTTT. It encodes CASSPPDGYTGELFF.

The CDR3, as DNA: TGTGCCAGCAGCTTCTCGCTAGCTTCGAACACCGGGGAGCTGTTTTTT. It translates to CASSFSLASNTGELFF. The rearrangement links TRBV7-3 to TRBJ2-2; a possible D gene is TRBD2 (5 bases). Trimming removed 3 bases at V and 0 bases at J, with 11 bases between. The germline V gene has CDR1 SGHTA and CDR2 FQGTGA. The CDR3 totals 16 residues.

In this sample, this clone turned up once. J is TRBJ1-5 and V is TRBV11-3, with D unclear. The germline CDR1 and CDR2 sequences are SGHNT and YENEEA. CDR3 length equals 15 residues. The V gene lost 5 bases and the J gene lost 0 bases, with 11 bases spanning the gap. CDR3 sequence reads: CASSPTAYSNQPQHF. CDR3 DNA: TGTGCCAGCAGCCCCACAGCATATAGCAATCAGCCCCAGCATTTT.

This clone has a handful of counts. The chain uses TRBV28 and TRBJ2-1; 7 bases fit TRBD1. Germline assignment: CDR1 MDHEN and CDR2 SYDVKM. The CDR3 sequence is 16 residues long. V lost 6 bases, J lost 3 bases, and 11 bases stayed unmatched. The CDR3 sequence: CASREDRDGSYNEQFF. As DNA, the CDR3 is TGTGCCAGCAGGGAAGACAGGGATGGGAGCTACAATGAGCAGTTCTTC.

In nucleotides, the CDR3 is TGTGCCAGCAGCTTGGGACAGTTTTCGGGCACCGGGGAGCTGTTTTTT. It specifies CASSLGQFSGTGELFF. The J gene is TRBJ2-2, the V gene TRBV11-2, with 7 bases identical to TRBD1. Per germline, CDR1 SGHAT and CDR2 FQNNGV. The J segment lost 4 bases and the V segment lost 3 bases, leaving 8 bases of the junction unmatched. The CDR3 covers 16 residues.

This clone was observed a handful of times. This chain joins TRBV27 and TRBJ2-3; 7 nucleotides align to TRBD2. CDR3 length equals 14 residues. The ends lost 1 base at V and 8 bases at J; junction bases unmatched: 6. Germline V lookup: CDR1 MNHEY, CDR2 SMNVEV (reference sequence). CDR3 residues: CASSLFPGRGTQYF. CDR3 coding DNA: TGTGCCAGCAGTTTATTTCCAGGGAGGGGTACGCAGTATTTT.

This clone was seen more than once but under ten times. An end of the junction differs from the germline gene, which may be a read error. V gene TRBV7-3 combines with J gene TRBJ2-7, with unresolved D. This CDR3 comprises 15 residues. In germline, CDR1 is SGHTA, CDR2 FQGTGA. The CDR3 sequence is CASSLTGGGRYEQYF. The CDR3 DNA reads TGTGCCAGCAGCCTAACTGGTGGCGGTAGGTACGAGCAGTACTTC.

This chain links TRBV5-1 with TRBJ2-2; maybe TRBD2 (5 bases). Trimming cost V 2 bases and J 3 bases, with 14 bases left between them. Germline values: CDR1 SGHRS, CDR2 YFSETQ. The CDR3 length is 16 residues. In nucleotides, the CDR3 is TGCGCCAGCAGCTTCGGTGGGAGTCGGGACACCGGGGAGCTGTTTTTT. Its protein is CASSFGGSRDTGELFF.

This chain joins TRBV18 and TRBJ2-1; tentatively, D is TRBD1 or TRBD2 (7 bases each). Germline CDR1 is KGHSH and CDR2 is LQKENI. CDR3 length: 16 residues. With 6 bases removed from V and 4 bases from J, the gap between germline ends came to 19 bases. Written as DNA, the CDR3 is TGTGCCAGCTCCCCGAGACAGGGAGGGGAGTACAATGAGCAGTTCTTC. It yields the protein CASSPRQGGEYNEQFF.

In this sample, this clone turned up once. This chain connects TRBV7-8 to TRBJ2-7; no definite D call. V gave up 1 base and J gave up 4 bases, with 8 bases separating them. Germline CDR1 SGHVS, CDR2 FQNEAQ. The CDR3 length is 13 residues. The CDR3 here is CASSLVLPYEQYF. The DNA of the CDR3 is TGTGCCAGCAGCTTAGTTCTACCTTACGAGCAGTACTTC. The variable domain in full, with the rest retrieved from reference TRBV7-8 and TRBJ2-7, is GAGVSQSPRYKVAKRGQDVALRCDPISGHVSLFWYQQALGQGPEFLTYFQNEAQLDKSGLPSDRFFAERPEGSVSTLKIQRTQQEDSAVYLCASSLVLPYEQYFGPGTRLTVT.

This clone appeared a few times. The J gene is TRBJ1-5, the V gene TRBV19; 9 bases are a match to TRBD1. V shed 6 bases and J 7 bases; nucleotides not matched to a gene: 10. This CDR3 has 15 amino acids. CDR1 is LNHDA, CDR2 SQIVND, per germline (reference sequence). CDR3 loop: CASSLQGALVQPQHF. DNA of the CDR3: TGTGCCAGTAGCCTACAGGGGGCGTTGGTACAGCCCCAGCATTTT. Looking up the rest from reference TRBV19 and TRBJ1-5 gives the full variable domain: DGGITQSPKYLFRKEGQNVTLSCEQNLNHDAMYWYRQDPGQGLRLIYYSQIVNDFQKGDIAEGYSVSREKKESFPLTVTSAQKNPTAFYLCASSLQGALVQPQHFGDGTRLSIL.

Only a few counts were recorded for this clone. J is TRBJ1-1 and V is TRBV6-6; D remains unclear. The V and J ends lost 2 bases and 5 bases respectively, with 12 bases between them. Germline loops: CDR1 MNHNY, CDR2 SVGAGI (reference sequence). The CDR3 extends over 14 amino acids. CDR3 amino acids: CASSYAAGGTEAFF. The CDR3 bases are TGTGCCAGCAGTTACGCGGCAGGAGGGACTGAAGCTTTCTTT.

This clone came up a few times. The rearrangement links TRBV27 to TRBJ2-7, with unresolved D. Looked up from germline, CDR1 is MNHEY and CDR2 is SMNVEV (reference sequence). The CDR3 is 15 amino acids. Trimming shortened V by 3 bases and J by 2 bases, and 14 bases separated the two germline ends. The CDR3 region is CASSFVGRQAYEQYF. CDR3 bases: TGTGCCAGCAGTTTTGTAGGGCGGCAGGCCTACGAGCAGTACTTC.

The chain couples TRBV7-9 to TRBJ1-1, with D uncertain. The CDR3 sequence is 12 residues long. V shed 2 bases and J shed 8 bases, with 9 bases lying between them. Germline-derived CDR1 and CDR2 are SEHNR and FQNEAQ (reference sequence). The CDR3 region is CASSLLPGEAFF. The CDR3 DNA reads as TGTGCCAGCAGCTTATTGCCGGGGGAAGCTTTCTTT. The full variable domain, its missing parts supplied by reference TRBV7-9 and TRBJ1-1, is DTGVSQNPRHKITKRGQNVTFRCDPISEHNRLYWYRQTLGQGPEFLTYFQNEAQLEKSRLLSDRFSAERPKGSFSTLEIQRTEQGDSAMYLCASSLLPGEAFFGQGTRLTVV.

There are a few counts of this clone. The chain joins TRBV7-3 to TRBJ1-5; unclear D gene. The CDR3 sequence is 15 residues long. The ends were cut back, 5 bases at V and 4 bases at J, with 15 bases in the middle. Germline loops: CDR1 SGHTA, CDR2 FQGTGA. This CDR3 reads CASSVSSVKNQPQHF. The CDR3 DNA reads as TGTGCCAGCAGCGTCTCATCGGTGAAGAATCAGCCCCAGCATTTT.

The chain employs TRBV6-5 and TRBJ2-7; a possible D gene is TRBD1 (5 bases). The V gene lost 7 bases and the J gene lost 5 bases, with 15 bases spanning the gap. Germline CDR1 reads MNHEY; CDR2 reads SVGAGI. The CDR3 totals 13 residues. The CDR3 reads CASKGNAYHEQYF. Written as DNA, the CDR3 is TGTGCCAGCAAGGGGAATGCTTACCACGAGCAGTACTTC.

J is TRBJ2-3 and V is TRBV23-1; 8 bases fit TRBD2. TRBV23-1 is assigned to the ORF class and has an uncertain function. J lost 2 bases, V lost 6 bases, and 10 bases had no gene match. The CDR3 loop spans 16 amino acids. The CDR3 region is CASSPSLAGYTDTQYF. CDR3 bases: TGCGCCAGCAGCCCCAGCCTAGCGGGTTACACAGATACGCAGTATTTT.

In this sample, this clone turned up a few times. V usage is TRBV7-2 and J usage is TRBJ2-7; D tentatively reads TRBD1 or TRBD2 (5 bases each). Trimming removed 5 bases at V and 2 bases at J, with 13 bases between. Germline CDR1 SGHTA, CDR2 FQGNSA. The length of the CDR3 is 14 residues. CDR3 sequence (DNA): TGTGCCAGCAGCGTGTCCGGGACGACCTACGAGCAGTACTTC. Amino acid sequence: CASSVSGTTYEQYF. The variable domain in full, with the rest retrieved from reference TRBV7-2 and TRBJ2-7, is GAGVSQSPSNKVTEKGKDVELRCDPISGHTALYWYRQSLGQGLEFLIYFQGNSAPDKSGLPSDRFSAERTGGSVSTLTIQRTQQEDSAVYLCASSVSGTTYEQYFGPGTRLTVT.

There are many counts of this clone. V and J are TRBV7-9 and TRBJ1-3; D may be TRBD1 (5 bases). This CDR3 is 14 amino acids long. Germline V lookup: CDR1 SEHNR, CDR2 FQNEAQ (reference sequence). V gave up 7 bases and J gave up 0 bases, with 10 bases separating them. This chain's CDR3 is CASIRQNSGNTIYF. CDR3 sequence (DNA): TGTGCCAGCATTCGACAGAACTCTGGAAACACCATATATTTT.

This chain links TRBV7-9 with TRBJ1-1; the match to TRBD1 covers 7 bases. CDR3 length equals 14 residues. V dropped 5 bases and J dropped 2; count of bases not matched to a gene: 5. The V gene's germline CDR1 is SEHNR and CDR2 FQNEAQ (reference sequence). In DNA form, the CDR3 reads TGTGCCAGCAGCCCTTACAGGGGTAACACTGAAGCTTTCTTT. Protein: CASSPYRGNTEAFF.

This clone was seen a few times. The chain is built from TRBV11-2 and TRBJ2-3, with D possibly being TRBD2 (5 bases). This CDR3 is 16 amino acids long. Trimming stripped 3 bases from V and 2 bases from J, with 15 bases between. CDR1 is SGHAT and CDR2 is FQNNGV in the germline V gene. CDR3 DNA sequence: TGTGCCAGCAGCTTGAATCCGGGATTAAACACAGATACGCAGTATTTT. Translated, it gives CASSLNPGLNTDTQYF. Full variable domain (missing parts from reference TRBV11-2 and TRBJ2-3): EAGVAQSPRYKIIEKRQSVAFWCNPISGHATLYWYQQILGQGPKLLIQFQNNGVVDDSQLPKDRFSAERLKGVDSTLKIQPAKLEDSAVYLCASSLNPGLNTDTQYFGPGTRLTVL.

Details on this clone: The sample contains more than one DNA sequence encoding this CDR3. V and J are TRBV7-6 and TRBJ2-7, with unresolved D. The CDR3 is 13 amino acids. Trimming removed 0 bases at V and 2 bases at J, with 5 bases between. Germline CDR1 is SGHVS and CDR2 is FNYEAQ. CDR3 in amino acids: CASSLARTYEQYF. In DNA, the CDR3 is TGTGCCAGCAGCTTAGCACGCACCTACGAGCAGTACTTC.

Details on this clone: One end of the junction is discordant with germline, which a read error may explain. The J gene is TRBJ1-6, the V gene TRBV18; D is ambiguous. Per germline, CDR1 KGHSH and CDR2 LQKENI. CDR3 length: 12 residues. DNA for the CDR3: TGTGCCAGCTCACCCGGGATTTCAGCCCTCCACTTT. It yields the protein CASSPGISALHF.

CDR3 region: CASSIVAVYQPQHF. DNA of the CDR3: TGTGCCAGTAGTATAGTCGCAGTGTATCAGCCCCAGCATTTT. The chain carries TRBV19 and TRBJ1-5; D remains ambiguous. Germline CDR1 is LNHDA and CDR2 is SQIVND (reference sequence). The CDR3 runs 14 residues. The V and J ends lost 1 base and 5 bases respectively, with 9 bases between them.

V is TRBV2 and J is TRBJ1-2; TRBD1 is a possible D gene (5 bases). Germline V CDR1 and CDR2: SNHLY, FYNNEI. The CDR3 length is 15 residues. The V end was cut by 2 bases, the J end by 2 bases, with 12 bases between. CDR3 DNA sequence: TGTGCCAGCAGTGAAACGACAGCCGACAACTATGGCTACACCTTC. This gives the protein CASSETTADNYGYTF.

In DNA, the CDR3 is TGTGCCAGCAGTATATTAAGTCCGACCAACGATTACGAGCAGTACTTC. Its translation: CASSILSPTNDYEQYF. This rearrangement joins TRBV27 to TRBJ2-7, with D hard to call. Per germline, CDR1 MNHEY and CDR2 SMNVEV (reference sequence). The CDR3 spans 16 residues. The ends were cut back, 5 bases at V and 4 bases at J, with 21 bases in the middle.

This clone has a handful of counts. This rearrangement joins TRBV7-9 to TRBJ2-3, with D possibly matching TRBD1 (6 bases). Germline V gene lookup returns CDR1 SEHNR and CDR2 FQNEAQ (reference sequence). V gave up 3 bases and J gave up 3 bases, with 16 bases separating them. The CDR3 spans 16 residues. As DNA, the CDR3 is TGTGCCAGCAGCTTTGGGCCTACAGGGAGTACAGATACGCAGTATTTT. Its translation: CASSFGPTGSTDTQYF.

The chain is built from TRBV4-2 and TRBJ1-2; 9 nucleotides line up with TRBD1. CDR1 and CDR2 from the germline V gene are LGHNA and YNFKEQ. There are 17 residues in the CDR3. Trimming cost V 0 bases and J 2 bases; bases outside gene matches: 7. The CDR3 loop is CASSQELGQGRNYGYTF. CDR3 bases: TGTGCCAGCAGCCAAGAGCTGGGACAGGGACGAAACTATGGCTACACCTTC.

This clone was observed a few times. The chain is built from TRBV7-2 and TRBJ1-5; no definite D call. The CDR3 has 15 residues. The V gene lost 1 base and the J gene lost 0 bases, with 7 bases spanning the gap. Germline CDR1 and CDR2: SGHTA and FQGNSA. CDR3 in DNA: TGTGCCAGCAGCTTAGTGGTTAATAGCAATCAGCCCCAGCATTTT. As protein: CASSLVVNSNQPQHF. Looking up the rest from reference TRBV7-2 and TRBJ1-5 gives the full variable domain: GAGVSQSPSNKVTEKGKDVELRCDPISGHTALYWYRQSLGQGLEFLIYFQGNSAPDKSGLPSDRFSAERTGGSVSTLTIQRTQQEDSAVYLCASSLVVNSNQPQHFGDGTRLSIL.